A single sample gave rise to the 12 T cell receptor beta chains below, sequenced in a study of blood T cells in healthy people across ages. It was with a sample-barcoded 5' primer and a J-beta primer mix that a second PCR of roughly 7 to 12 cycles was run. TCRdb re-analysed the 5' RACE reads in MiXCR, keeping a single row per CDR3 protein. This repertoire shows about 2 million distinct CDR3 sequences, approximately 50% found once; its top ten account for over 2%. What was sequenced was blood. These receptor sequences come from a woman aged 40 to 55 in good health.

V usage is TRBV6-2 or TRBV6-3 and J usage is TRBJ2-7, with unresolved D. Germline assignment: CDR1 MNHEY and CDR2 SVGEGT. The CDR3 contains 16 residues. Trimming stripped 0 bases from V and 2 bases from J, with 14 bases between. DNA of the CDR3: TGTGCCAGCAGTTACTCTTCGGTCGTCGGGCCCTACGAGCAGTACTTC. It translates to CASSYSSVVGPYEQYF.

The V call is TRBV28, the J call TRBJ2-4; no clear D. The ends were cut back, 3 bases at V and 10 bases at J, with 13 bases in the middle. The CDR3 covers 13 residues. Germline loops: CDR1 MDHEN, CDR2 SYDVKM. CDR3 sequence: CASSFPGRKIQYF. DNA for the CDR3: TGTGCCAGCAGTTTTCCGGGCCGAAAAATTCAGTACTTC.

The CDR3 loop is CASSPGPDITSTDTQYF. Written as DNA, the CDR3 is TGTGCCAGTAGCCCCGGCCCCGACATTACTAGCACAGATACGCAGTATTTT. The rearrangement links TRBV19 to TRBJ2-3, with unresolved D. Germline-derived CDR1 and CDR2 are LNHDA and SQIVND (reference sequence). Trimming removed 6 bases at V and 0 bases at J, with 19 bases between. The CDR3 length is 17 residues. Full variable domain (remainder filled in from reference TRBV19 and TRBJ2-3): DGGITQSPKYLFRKEGQNVTLSCEQNLNHDAMYWYRQDPGQGLRLIYYSQIVNDFQKGDIAEGYSVSREKKESFPLTVTSAQKNPTAFYLCASSPGPDITSTDTQYFGPGTRLTVL.

This clonotype showed up just a few times. This chain joins TRBV7-8 and TRBJ2-1, with D unresolved. Trimming removed 10 bases from V and 4 bases from J, with 14 bases in between. CDR1 and CDR2 from the germline V gene are SGHVS and FQNEAQ. This CDR3 is 13 amino acids long. CDR3 residues: CATMDPLYNEQFF. The DNA of the CDR3 is TGTGCCACAATGGACCCCCTATACAATGAGCAGTTCTTC.

This clonotype was picked up a small number of times. V is TRBV29-1 and J is TRBJ2-7, with TRBD1 matching over 10 bases. Germline assignment: CDR1 SQVTM and CDR2 ANQGSEA. The CDR3 runs to 14 residues. Trimming cost V 5 bases and J 2 bases; bases outside gene matches: 6. The CDR3 DNA reads as TGCAGCGTTTTGGGGGACAGGGGAACCTACGAGCAGTACTTC. It specifies CSVLGDRGTYEQYF.

The chain joins TRBV6-5 to TRBJ2-5, with 8 nucleotides matching TRBD1. CDR3 size: 16 residues. Germline V gene data show CDR1 as MNHEY and CDR2 as SVGAGI. V was clipped by 10 bases and J by 2 bases; unmatched bases: 15. The CDR3 here is CATAPAGTGLQETQYF. The DNA of the CDR3 is TGTGCCACTGCGCCTGCCGGGACAGGACTTCAAGAGACCCAGTACTTC.

The chain couples TRBV7-2 to TRBJ1-2, with a possible D match to TRBD1 (5 bases). The CDR3 is made up of 13 amino acids. CDR1 is SGHTA, CDR2 FQGNSA, per germline. V lost 5 bases and J 7 bases, leaving 14 bases between the germline ends. CDR3 bases: TGTGCCAGCAGCGTTCAGGGCGATCGTGGCTACACCTTC. Translated, it gives CASSVQGDRGYTF.

This chain connects TRBV28 to TRBJ2-5; TRBD2 agrees at 7 bases. The CDR3 contains 12 residues. Germline V CDR1 and CDR2: MDHEN, SYDVKM. V lost 1 base and J lost 11; bases outside the gene matches: 4. CDR3 sequence reads: CASSLLAGEQYF. The CDR3 DNA reads TGTGCCAGCAGTTTATTGGCGGGGGAGCAGTACTTC.

The chain couples TRBV7-9 to TRBJ2-7; D unresolved. The better agreement between TRBJ2-5 and the DNA end casts doubt on the J call. CDR3 size: 13 residues. The germline CDR1 and CDR2 sequences are SEHNR and FQNEAQ (reference sequence). This CDR3 is CASSSAYRETQYF. CDR3 DNA sequence: TGTGCCAGCAGCTCGGCTTATAGGGAGACCCAGTACTTC.

In its sample, this clonotype was seen a few times. The rearrangement uses TRBV7-2 and TRBJ2-6, with D tentatively TRBD1 (5 bases). Per the germline V gene, CDR1 is SGHTA and CDR2 is FQGNSA. This CDR3 is 17 amino acids long. Between the trimmed V and J ends, which lost 6 bases and 0 bases, there was a span of 15 bases. The CDR3 region has the DNA TGTGCCAGCAGATCTAGGGGCCCTAGCTCTGGGGCCAACGTCCTGACTTTC. Translated, it gives CASRSRGPSSGANVLTF.

The chain has TRBV7-8 and TRBJ2-2; 8 nucleotides align to TRBD1. Trimming at V came to 4 bases and at J to 4 bases, leaving 11 bases not matched to a gene. The CDR3 length is 17 residues. Germline CDR1 is SGHVS and CDR2 is FQNEAQ. The CDR3 is CASSSSRGQVITGELFF. CDR3 nucleotide sequence: TGTGCCAGCAGCTCCTCGCGGGGACAGGTGATCACCGGGGAGCTGTTTTTT.

The chain joins TRBV6-2 or TRBV6-3 to TRBJ2-5; D uncertain. The V and J ends lost 6 bases and 7 bases respectively, with 9 bases between them. The CDR3 extends over 11 amino acids. The germline CDR1 and CDR2 sequences are MNHEY and SVGEGT. As DNA, the CDR3 is TGTGCCAGCAGGGCCCCAGGGACCCAGTACTTC. Protein product: CASRAPGTQYF.